This T cell receptor (beta chain) comes out of a study of cytomegalovirus exposure and HLA in healthy donors. Across the study: Researchers previously reported finding 117 million unique TCR beta sequences from roughly 180 million T cells. Study observations and caveats: In a later analysis, HLA-associated TCR beta chains were more clonally expanded than equally common others. It is likely that the observed cluster of highly shared sequence variants was a sequencing artifact. Accurate prediction of most subjects' HLA-A and HLA-B alleles from TCR beta sequences was reported.

Points on this clone: Its antigen is unknown.

This CDR3 is built from 15 residues. Per germline, CDR1 SGDLS and CDR2 YYNGEE. V lost 4 bases and J lost 5; bases outside the gene matches: 7. Primers: 60 Vbeta forward and 13 Jbeta reverse. Some clones are missing from TCRdb's copy, which holds only in-frame ones; the method was immunoSEQ multiplex PCR. Counted here are under 130,000 clones, more than 70% occurring once; the ten biggest clones make up approximately 2.2%. The chain uses TRBV9 and TRBJ2-1, with TRBD2 matching over 9 bases. This clonotype originated in a man younger than 40 in good health and CMV-seronegative. The specimen was PBMCs. CDR3 in DNA: TGTGCCAGCAGCCCGGTGATAGCGGGAGACAATGAGCAGTTCTTC. Amino acid sequence: CASSPVIAGDNEQFF.